This T cell receptor beta chain comes out of a study of cytomegalovirus exposure and HLA in healthy donors. Study-wide points: Later analysis revealed greater clonal expansion in HLA-associated TCR beta chains than in equally common others.

The germline CDR1 and CDR2 sequences are SGHAT and FQDESV (reference sequence). Unmatched junction bases numbered 7, after V lost 5 bases and J lost 0 bases. There are 16 residues in the CDR3. A multiplex PCR was run with 60 Vbeta primers and 13 Jbeta primers. Measured with immunoSEQ multiplex PCR; TCRdb has only the in-frame clones, and not every one. In the table there are some 160,000 clones, 79% of which are singletons. As regards this clone: The target antigen is unknown.

The sequence was collected from a woman in her forties in good health and CMV-seronegative. The sequenced sample consisted of PBMCs. The V gene is TRBV11-1, the J gene TRBJ1-1; 9 nucleotides line up with TRBD1. This CDR3 is CASSNPGTGMNTEAFF. The CDR3 DNA reads TGTGCCAGCAGCAACCCCGGGACAGGGATGAACACTGAAGCTTTCTTT.